A single sample gave rise to the 13 T cell receptor beta chains below, sequenced in a study of cytomegalovirus exposure and HLA in healthy donors. PCR amplification relied on 60 Vbeta primers (plus 13 Jbeta primers). The assay was immunoSEQ multiplex PCR, and TCRdb's table has in-frame clones only and misses some. This sample yields 150,000 to 200,000 clones, of which around three quarters are seen a single time; 1% belongs to the top ten. Material for sequencing was PBMCs. The receptors derive from a middle-aged woman in good health and CMV-seronegative.

By share, this clone ranks as medium-sized. The chain combines TRBV28 with TRBJ2-2; D uncertain. The CDR3 runs 13 residues. In germline, CDR1 is MDHEN, CDR2 SYDVKM. Trimming cost V 2 bases and J 1 base, with 2 bases left between them. CDR3 in DNA: TGTGCCAGCAGTTTACTGAACACCGGGGAGCTGTTTTTT. The encoded protein is CASSLLNTGELFF.

CDR3 DNA: TGTGCCAGTAGTATAGAGGCGGGAGCGGGGGATACGCAGTATTTT. It specifies CASSIEAGAGDTQYF. The chain carries TRBV19 and TRBJ2-3; 7 positions match TRBD2. J was trimmed by 6 bases and V by 0 bases; bases with no gene match: 6. Germline V gene sequence: CDR1 LNHDA, CDR2 SQIVND (reference sequence). CDR3 length: 15 amino acids.

The chain combines TRBV19 with TRBJ1-1, with TRBD1 identical over 11 bases. The CDR3 runs 16 residues. Germline-derived CDR1 and CDR2 are LNHDA and SQIVND (reference sequence). V lost 10 bases, J lost 7 bases, and 17 bases stayed unmatched. DNA of the CDR3: TGTGCCACTAAACGCCCCCCGGGACAGGGGGTGATTGAAGCTTTCTTT. Its translation: CATKRPPGQGVIEAFF.

This chain uses TRBV30 with TRBJ2-2, with 7 bases lining up with TRBD1. The ends lost 1 base at V and 3 bases at J; junction bases unmatched: 5. The CDR3 runs to 15 residues. Germline CDR1 and CDR2: GTSNPN and SVGIG (reference sequence). In DNA form, the CDR3 reads TGTGCCTGGAGTGCCCAGGGGGAAGACACCGGGGAGCTGTTTTTT. It translates to CAWSAQGEDTGELFF.

V and J are TRBV25-1 and TRBJ1-1; D is unclear. The germline CDR1 and CDR2 sequences are MGHDK and SYGVNS. The CDR3 loop spans 14 amino acids. V lost 2 bases and J 1 base, leaving 8 bases between the germline ends. The CDR3 coding sequence is TGTGCCAGCAGTGAAGTTTCCAGGAACACTGAAGCTTTCTTT. Protein: CASSEVSRNTEAFF.

The rearrangement joins TRBV25-1 to TRBJ1-2; D not certain. Trimming took 3 bases from V and 3 from J, leaving 14 bases between them. Germline lookup yields CDR1 MGHDK and CDR2 SYGVNS. This CDR3 contains 15 residues. CDR3 loop: CASSDPRKGDYGYTF. In DNA form, the CDR3 reads TGTGCCAGCAGTGACCCAAGAAAGGGAGACTATGGCTACACCTTC.

This clone was recorded once. V and J are TRBV19 and TRBJ2-1; 8 positions agree with TRBD2. The V segment lost 4 bases and the J segment 7 bases; nucleotides outside the gene matches: 15. The germline gives CDR1 LNHDA, CDR2 SQIVND (reference sequence). The CDR3 totals 17 residues. The CDR3 loop is CASSTRSSGGFGNEQFF. For the CDR3, the DNA is TGTGCCAGTAGTACGAGGAGCAGCGGGGGTTTCGGGAATGAGCAGTTCTTC.

This chain links TRBV7-3 with TRBJ1-3; no firm D call. The CDR3 covers 18 residues. Germline CDR1 and CDR2: SGHTA and FQGTGA. V was shortened by 2 bases and J by 0 bases, with 17 bases between the two germline ends. In nucleotides, the CDR3 is TGTGCCAGCAGCTTACGGGAACTCAACCTCTTCTCTGGAAACACCATATATTTT. Protein: CASSLRELNLFSGNTIYF. Based on the CDR3 plus reference TRBV7-3 and TRBJ1-3, the full variable domain is GAGVSQTPSNKVTEKGKYVELRCDPISGHTALYWYRQSLGQGPEFLIYFQGTGAADDSGLPNDRFFAVRPEGSVSTLKIQRTERGDSAVYLCASSLRELNLFSGNTIYFGEGSWLTVV.

This clone was observed a single time. This rearrangement joins TRBV6-5 to TRBJ2-1; TRBD2 agrees at 11 bases. Germline assignment: CDR1 MNHEY and CDR2 SVGAGI. The CDR3 length is 15 residues. With V trimmed by 6 bases and J by 7 bases, 8 bases remained unmatched. This chain's CDR3 is CASSYTSGSTNEQFF. Here the CDR3 DNA reads TGTGCCAGCAGCTATACTAGCGGGAGTACAAATGAGCAGTTCTTC.

This chain uses TRBV19 with TRBJ1-1; perhaps TRBD1 as D (6 bases). Trimming pared 7 bases from V and 2 bases from J, leaving 14 bases between. Germline CDR1 reads LNHDA; CDR2 reads SQIVND (reference sequence). The CDR3 extends over 14 amino acids. Here the CDR3 reads CASTPRTDNTEAFF. The CDR3 nucleotides are TGTGCCAGTACCCCAAGGACAGACAACACTGAAGCTTTCTTT.

CDR3 in amino acids: CASSLLQGIGTEAFF. CDR3 nucleotides: TGCGCCAGCAGCTTATTACAGGGTATCGGCACTGAAGCTTTCTTT. The V gene is TRBV5-1, the J gene TRBJ1-1, with D perhaps TRBD1 (6 bases). Germline CDR1 is SGHRS and CDR2 is YFSETQ. V was trimmed by 2 bases and J by 4 bases, leaving 15 bases between them. This CDR3 is 15 amino acids long.

The CDR3 nucleotides are TGTGCCAGTAGTATAGTCACAGGGCGGTGGGGTCAGCCCCAGCATTTT. Encoded protein: CASSIVTGRWGQPQHF. This chain links TRBV19 with TRBJ1-5, with D possibly being TRBD1 (6 bases). The CDR3 is 16 residues long. The germline V gene encodes CDR1 LNHDA and CDR2 SQIVND (reference sequence). The V gene lost 1 base and the J gene lost 6 bases, with 16 bases spanning the gap.

The chain couples TRBV28 to TRBJ1-3; D unresolved. Germline V lookup: CDR1 MDHEN, CDR2 SYDVKM. V gave up 3 bases and J gave up 4 bases, with 10 bases separating them. The CDR3 extends over 14 amino acids. The chain's CDR3 is CASSLVLFGNTIYF. CDR3 DNA sequence: TGTGCCAGCAGTTTGGTACTCTTCGGAAACACCATATATTTT.